This T cell receptor (beta chain) was observed in a study of control samples from healthy donors and cancer patients. TCRdb's copy holds only in-frame clones and misses some; the assay was immunoSEQ multiplex PCR. The repertoire has about 150,000 clones, 88% of them found once; the top ten carry approximately 1.8%. Per the germline V gene, CDR1 is SGHAT and CDR2 is FQDESV (reference sequence). There are 14 residues in the CDR3. The junction had 8 bases not matched to a gene; V was cut back by 5 bases and J by 5 bases. Sequencing was carried out using blood. The TCR comes from a man aged 18-30 years in good health. The genes are TRBV11-1 and TRBJ2-5; 7 bases are a match to TRBD1. CDR3 sequence: CASSLDRVGETQYF. The CDR3 DNA sequence: TGTGCCAGCAGCCTTGACAGGGTTGGCGAGACCCAGTACTTC.